The 16 T cell receptor beta chains below were found in one sample sequenced in a study of blood T cell repertoires in COVID-19 (dated by TCRdb to about 2020). The library was produced with the immunoSEQ multiplex PCR assay. TCRdb's version of the immuneACCESS table is confined to in-frame rearrangements and falls short of the full clone set. An unresolved V gene accounts for under half of the shortfall where checked; the remainder is of unknown origin. The sample profile shows some 19,000 clones; 65% to 90% of them were found once. More than 55% of the sample lies in the top ten. Sequenced: peripheral blood. Source of these receptors: a man older than 75 with acute or convalescent COVID-19.

This clone was picked up one time. This chain connects TRBV9 to TRBJ2-3; 10 nucleotides agree with TRBD2. Germline-derived CDR1 and CDR2 are SGDLS and YYNGEE. The CDR3 length is 15 residues. V trimming: 3 bases; J trimming: 5 bases; junction bases outside the gene matches: 6. In nucleotides, the CDR3 is TGTGCCAGCAGCGCAGCACTAGCGGGGAGAGATACGCAGTATTTT. It yields the protein CASSAALAGRDTQYF.

CDR3 amino acids: CASSIGQGGEAFF. CDR3 in DNA: TGTGCCAGCAGCATTGGACAGGGGGGTGAAGCTTTCTTT. J is TRBJ1-1 and V is TRBV7-3, with TRBD1 identical over 10 bases. CDR3 length: 13 residues. CDR1 is SGHTA and CDR2 is FQGTGA in the germline V gene. Trimming at V came to 5 bases and at J to 7 bases, leaving 4 bases not matched to a gene.

The chain couples TRBV7-8 to TRBJ2-1, with a tentative D call TRBD1 (6 bases). The CDR3 spans 16 residues. With 3 bases removed from V and 0 bases from J, the gap between germline ends came to 12 bases. Per the germline V gene, CDR1 is SGHVS and CDR2 is FQNEAQ. The CDR3 spells CASSFSRGGSYNEQFF. The CDR3 coding sequence is TGTGCCAGCAGCTTCAGCAGGGGCGGCTCCTACAATGAGCAGTTCTTC.

The chain is built from TRBV9 and TRBJ1-2, with 9 nucleotides matching TRBD1. CDR1 and CDR2 (germline): SGDLS, YYNGEE. Trimming removed 3 bases from V and 5 bases from J; junction bases left unmatched: 14. This CDR3 is 17 amino acids long. CDR3 residues: CASSAAFPGQGTYGYTF. CDR3 bases: TGTGCCAGCAGCGCCGCCTTTCCGGGACAGGGCACGTATGGCTACACCTTC.

The J gene is TRBJ2-7, the V gene TRBV3-1 (or the pseudogene TRBV3-2); D gene ambiguous. Trimming removed 1 base from V and 6 bases from J, with 4 bases in between. This CDR3 is 11 amino acids long. The V gene's germline CDR1 is LGHDT and CDR2 YNNKEL (reference sequence). DNA for the CDR3: TGTGCCAGCAGCCAAGGGCCCGAGCAGTACTTC. This encodes CASSQGPEQYF.

J is TRBJ1-2 and V is TRBV2; no clear D gene. The CDR3 sequence is 13 residues long. CDR1 is SNHLY and CDR2 is FYNNEI in the germline V gene. V dropped 6 bases and J dropped 13 bases, with 21 bases sitting between them. CDR3 nucleotide sequence: TGTGCCAGCAGGGGTCCCCCCAGGTTTCAATTCACCTTC. Translated: CASRGPPRFQFTF.

The V gene is TRBV7-6, the J gene TRBJ2-2; TRBD2 agrees at 8 bases. This CDR3 has 15 residues. V dropped 4 bases and J dropped 0; count of bases not matched to a gene: 1. Germline V gene sequence: CDR1 SGHVS, CDR2 FNYEAQ. In DNA form, the CDR3 reads TGTGCCAGCAGCTCGACTAGCGCGAACACCGGGGAGCTGTTTTTT. Its protein product is CASSSTSANTGELFF. Looking up the rest from reference TRBV7-6 and TRBJ2-2 gives the full variable domain: GAGVSQSPRYKVTKRGQDVALRCDPISGHVSLYWYRQALGQGPEFLTYFNYEAQQDKSGLPNDRFSAERPEGSISTLTIQRTEQRDSAMYRCASSSTSANTGELFFGEGSRLTVL.

The chain joins TRBV7-8 to TRBJ2-3; TRBD1 matches 8 bases. The CDR3 contains 15 residues. CDR1 and CDR2 (germline): SGHVS, FQNEAQ. V lost 0 bases and J lost 5; bases outside the gene matches: 4. CDR3 sequence reads: CASSLAQGAQDTQYF. The CDR3 DNA reads TGTGCCAGCAGCTTAGCCCAGGGGGCGCAAGATACGCAGTATTTT. Filled out from reference TRBV7-8 and TRBJ2-3, the complete variable domain reads GAGVSQSPRYKVAKRGQDVALRCDPISGHVSLFWYQQALGQGPEFLTYFQNEAQLDKSGLPSDRFFAERPEGSVSTLKIQRTQQEDSAVYLCASSLAQGAQDTQYFGPGTRLTVL.

The rearrangement links TRBV27 to TRBJ2-5; D remains ambiguous. The CDR3 has 12 amino acids. Germline CDR1 and CDR2: MNHEY and SMNVEV (reference sequence). V was pared by 5 bases and J by 5 bases, with 9 bases between. The CDR3, as DNA: TGTGCCAGCAGTCCCCTCGGGGAGACCCAGTACTTC. Protein product: CASSPLGETQYF.

This clone has only a few counts. V usage is TRBV19 and J usage is TRBJ1-4; 8 positions agree with TRBD1. Germline V lookup: CDR1 LNHDA, CDR2 SQIVND (reference sequence). J lost 4 bases, V lost 9 bases, and 4 bases had no gene match. The CDR3 runs to 13 residues. For the CDR3, the DNA is TGTGCCAGCATCGACAGGGGTAATGAAAAACTGTTTTTT. Protein: CASIDRGNEKLFF. Looking up the rest from reference TRBV19 and TRBJ1-4 gives the full variable domain: DGGITQSPKYLFRKEGQNVTLSCEQNLNHDAMYWYRQDPGQGLRLIYYSQIVNDFQKGDIAEGYSVSREKKESFPLTVTSAQKNPTAFYLCASIDRGNEKLFFGSGTQLSVL.

This chain connects TRBV7-9 to TRBJ2-7, with TRBD1 matching 7 bases. The V gene's germline CDR1 is SEHNR and CDR2 FQNEAQ (reference sequence). V shed 5 bases, J shed 0 bases, and the junction held 4 bases outside the gene matches. This CDR3 is built from 14 residues. The CDR3 protein is CASSPTGSSYEQYF. CDR3 DNA: TGTGCCAGCAGCCCGACAGGGAGCTCCTACGAGCAGTACTTC.

This chain links TRBV5-4 with TRBJ2-3; 9 bases are shared with TRBD2. The CDR3 extends over 15 amino acids. Losses at the gene ends were 4 bases for V and 1 base for J; bases not matched to a gene: 4. Germline V gene sequence: CDR1 SGHNT, CDR2 YYREEE (reference sequence). In nucleotides, the CDR3 is TGTGCCAGCAGCCTACGGACTAGCGGCACAGATACGCAGTATTTT. This encodes CASSLRTSGTDTQYF.

CDR3 residues: CASSFQRGSFYEQYF. The CDR3, as DNA: TGTGCCAGCAGCTTTCAGCGGGGGTCATTCTACGAGCAGTACTTC. V and J are TRBV7-8 and TRBJ2-7; TRBD2 matches 8 bases. V trimming: 3 bases; J trimming: 3 bases; junction bases outside the gene matches: 7. Germline CDR1 reads SGHVS; CDR2 reads FQNEAQ. The CDR3 has 15 amino acids.

The V and J genes are TRBV6-1 and TRBJ1-5; 8 nucleotides align to TRBD1. The CDR3 consists of 15 residues. Germline V gene data show CDR1 as MNHNS and CDR2 as SASEGT. Trimming at V came to 0 bases and at J to 3 bases, leaving 1 base not matched to a gene. The CDR3 sequence: CASSEADRDNQPQHF. CDR3 sequence (DNA): TGTGCCAGCAGTGAAGCGGACAGGGACAATCAGCCCCAGCATTTT.

This clone was observed once. The chain is built from TRBV29-1 and TRBJ2-3; possible D gene TRBD1, 5 bases. Trimming shortened V by 7 bases and J by 6 bases, and 14 bases separated the two germline ends. Germline V gene data show CDR1 as SQVTM and CDR2 as ANQGSEA. The CDR3 is 12 amino acids. Written as DNA, the CDR3 is TGCAGCGAAATAGGGGCTGGGGATACGCAGTATTTT. Protein: CSEIGAGDTQYF.

In its sample, this clone was seen a few times. The chain links TRBV2 to TRBJ1-5; possible D gene TRBD1, 6 bases. With 6 bases removed from V and 6 bases from J, the gap between germline ends came to 15 bases. This CDR3 has 14 amino acids. The germline CDR1 and CDR2 sequences are SNHLY and FYNNEI. CDR3: CASRPSRGSQPQHF. Written as DNA, the CDR3 is TGTGCCAGCAGACCTTCCAGGGGAAGTCAGCCCCAGCATTTT. The whole variable domain, remainder taken from reference TRBV2 and TRBJ1-5, is EPEVTQTPSHQVTQMGQEVILRCVPISNHLYFYWYRQILGQKVEFLVSFYNNEISEKSEIFDDQFSVERPDGSNFTLKIRSTKLEDSAMYFCASRPSRGSQPQHFGDGTRLSIL.